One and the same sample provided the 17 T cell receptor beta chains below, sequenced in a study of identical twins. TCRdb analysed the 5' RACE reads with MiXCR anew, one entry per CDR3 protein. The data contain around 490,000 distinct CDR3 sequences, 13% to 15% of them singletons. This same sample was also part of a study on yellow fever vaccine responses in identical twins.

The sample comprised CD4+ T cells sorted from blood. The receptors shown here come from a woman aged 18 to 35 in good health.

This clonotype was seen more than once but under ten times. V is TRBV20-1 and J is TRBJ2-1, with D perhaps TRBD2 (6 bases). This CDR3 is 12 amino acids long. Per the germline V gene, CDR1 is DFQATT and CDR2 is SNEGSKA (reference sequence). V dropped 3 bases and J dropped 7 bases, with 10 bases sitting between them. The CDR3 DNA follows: TGCAGTGCTAGGGAACGGGAGAATGAGCAGTTCTTC. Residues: CSARERENEQFF.

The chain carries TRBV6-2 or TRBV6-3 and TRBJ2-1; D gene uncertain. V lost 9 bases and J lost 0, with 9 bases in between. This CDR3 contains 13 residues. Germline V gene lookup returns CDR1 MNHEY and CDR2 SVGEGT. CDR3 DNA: TGTGCCAGGAATAATAGCTCCTACAATGAGCAGTTCTTC. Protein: CARNNSSYNEQFF.

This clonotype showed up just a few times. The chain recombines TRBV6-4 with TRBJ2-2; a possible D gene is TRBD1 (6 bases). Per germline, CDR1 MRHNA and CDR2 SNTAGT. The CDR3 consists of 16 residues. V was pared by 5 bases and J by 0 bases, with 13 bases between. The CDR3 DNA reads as TGTGCCAGCAGTACAGGGCCCAACGCGAACACCGGGGAGCTGTTTTTT. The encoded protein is CASSTGPNANTGELFF.

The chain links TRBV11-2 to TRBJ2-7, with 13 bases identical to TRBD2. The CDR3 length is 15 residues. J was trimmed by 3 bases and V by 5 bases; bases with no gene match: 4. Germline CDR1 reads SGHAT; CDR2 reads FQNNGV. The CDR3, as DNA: TGTGCCAGCAGCCCCGGACTAGCGGGAGACTACGAGCAGTACTTC. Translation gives CASSPGLAGDYEQYF.

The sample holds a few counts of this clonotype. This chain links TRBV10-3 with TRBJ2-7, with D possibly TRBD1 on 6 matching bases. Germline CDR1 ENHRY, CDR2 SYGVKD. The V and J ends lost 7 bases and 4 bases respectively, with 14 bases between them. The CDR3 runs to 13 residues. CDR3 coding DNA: TGTGCCATCAAAGGGGACACCGATTACGAGCAGTACGTC. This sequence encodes CAIKGDTDYEQYV.

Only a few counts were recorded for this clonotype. The CDR3 sequence: CASSYIGTTSSQETQYF. The DNA for the CDR3 is TGCGCCAGCAGCTATATAGGGACTACCTCGTCCCAAGAGACCCAGTACTTC. V and J are TRBV5-1 and TRBJ2-5; 7 bases match TRBD2. The V and J ends lost 3 bases and 1 base, in that order; junction bases with no gene match: 12. There are 17 residues in the CDR3. The germline gives CDR1 SGHRS, CDR2 YFSETQ.

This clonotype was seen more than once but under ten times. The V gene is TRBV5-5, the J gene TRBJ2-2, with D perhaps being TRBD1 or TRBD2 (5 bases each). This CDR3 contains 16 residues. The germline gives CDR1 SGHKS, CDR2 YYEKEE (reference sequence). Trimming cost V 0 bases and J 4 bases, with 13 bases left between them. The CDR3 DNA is TGTGCCAGCAGCTTGGAATTCCGAGGGGTCACCGGGGAGCTGTTTTTT. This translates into CASSLEFRGVTGELFF.

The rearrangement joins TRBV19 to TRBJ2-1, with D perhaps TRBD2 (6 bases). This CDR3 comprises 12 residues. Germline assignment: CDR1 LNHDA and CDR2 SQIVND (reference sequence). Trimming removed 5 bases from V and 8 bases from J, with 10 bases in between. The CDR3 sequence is CASSWTMHEQFF. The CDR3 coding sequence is TGTGCCAGTAGTTGGACTATGCATGAGCAGTTCTTC.

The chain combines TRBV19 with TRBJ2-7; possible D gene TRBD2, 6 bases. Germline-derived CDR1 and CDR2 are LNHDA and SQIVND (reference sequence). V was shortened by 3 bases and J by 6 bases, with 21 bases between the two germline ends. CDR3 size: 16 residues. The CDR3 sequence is CASSIPGSKGIREQYF. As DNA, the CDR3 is TGTGCCAGTAGTATCCCCGGGAGCAAAGGGATTCGCGAGCAGTACTTC.

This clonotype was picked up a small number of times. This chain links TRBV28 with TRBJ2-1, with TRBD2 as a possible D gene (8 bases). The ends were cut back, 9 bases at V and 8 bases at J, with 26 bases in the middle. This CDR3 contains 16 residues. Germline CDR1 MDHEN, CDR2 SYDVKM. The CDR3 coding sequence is TGTGCCAGTTCACACGCGGGAGGCCCTCAGGGGGATGAGCAGTTCTTC. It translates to CASSHAGGPQGDEQFF.

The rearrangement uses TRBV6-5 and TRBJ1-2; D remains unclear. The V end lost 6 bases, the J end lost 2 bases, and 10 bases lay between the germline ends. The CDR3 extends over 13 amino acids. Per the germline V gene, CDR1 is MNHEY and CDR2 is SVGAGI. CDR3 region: CASRSRVNYGYTF. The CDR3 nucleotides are TGTGCCAGCAGATCCAGAGTCAACTATGGCTACACCTTC.

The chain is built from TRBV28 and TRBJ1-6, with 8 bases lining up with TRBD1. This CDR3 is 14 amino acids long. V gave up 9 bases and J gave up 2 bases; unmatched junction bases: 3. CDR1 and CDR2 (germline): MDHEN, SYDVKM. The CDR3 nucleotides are TGTGCCAGTAGACAGGGGACCTATAATTCACCCCTCCACTTT. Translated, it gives CASRQGTYNSPLHF.

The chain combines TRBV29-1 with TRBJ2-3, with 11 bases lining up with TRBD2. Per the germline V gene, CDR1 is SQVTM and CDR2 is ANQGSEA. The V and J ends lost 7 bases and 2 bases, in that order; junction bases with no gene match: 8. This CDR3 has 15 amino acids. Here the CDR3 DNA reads TGCAGCGCCGCGGGGACTAGCGGATTCACAGATACGCAGTATTTT. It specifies CSAAGTSGFTDTQYF.

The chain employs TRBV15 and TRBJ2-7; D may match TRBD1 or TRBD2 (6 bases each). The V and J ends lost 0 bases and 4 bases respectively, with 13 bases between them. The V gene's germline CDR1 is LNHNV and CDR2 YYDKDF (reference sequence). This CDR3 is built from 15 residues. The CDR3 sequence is CATSRDVGGRYEQYF. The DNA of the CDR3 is TGTGCCACCAGCAGAGATGTGGGGGGCCGGTACGAGCAGTACTTC.

The CDR3 region is CSARLWGGTENSPLHF. CDR3 DNA sequence: TGCAGTGCTAGGCTTTGGGGCGGGACGGAGAATTCACCCCTCCACTTT. This sequence joins TRBV20-1 and TRBJ1-6; perhaps TRBD1 as D (5 bases). The CDR3 runs to 16 residues. V gave up 3 bases and J gave up 7 bases, with 19 bases separating them. Germline CDR1 is DFQATT and CDR2 is SNEGSKA (reference sequence).

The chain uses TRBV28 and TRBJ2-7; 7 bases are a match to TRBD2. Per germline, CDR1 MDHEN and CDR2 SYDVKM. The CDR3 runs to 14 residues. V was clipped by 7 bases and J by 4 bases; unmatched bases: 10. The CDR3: CASTSTLGGYEQYF. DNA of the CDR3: TGTGCCAGCACCTCGACTCTGGGGGGGTACGAGCAGTACTTC.

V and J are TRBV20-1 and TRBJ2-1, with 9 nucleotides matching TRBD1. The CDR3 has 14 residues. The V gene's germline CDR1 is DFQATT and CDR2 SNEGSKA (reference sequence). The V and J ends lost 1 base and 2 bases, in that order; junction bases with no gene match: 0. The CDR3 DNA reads TGCAGTGCTAGAGGACAGGGGGCCTACAATGAGCAGTTCTTC. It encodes CSARGQGAYNEQFF.